The 22 T cell receptor beta chains in this list originate from one sample, sequenced in a study of T cell responses to AZD1222 COVID-19 vaccine (dated by TCRdb to the early 2020s). The time point label for this specimen denotes: about 28 days (+/-7) after the second vaccine dose. Library preparation employed the immunoSEQ multiplex PCR assay. Sourced from immuneACCESS, this table was stored by TCRdb with only in-frame sequences that have V and J called. A share of the clones is absent; for the studies checked, an unresolved V gene accounts for under half, and the remainder has no known explanation. Across this sample there are under 150,000 clones, with about 90% seen only once. The top ten clonotypes cover about 1.5% of the sample. Sequenced here: peripheral blood, sampled 28 days after the second AZD1222 dose. All receptors derive from an adult who received the AZD1222 COVID-19 vaccine.

This rearrangement joins TRBV5-4 to TRBJ1-4, with unresolved D. Germline V lookup: CDR1 SGHNT, CDR2 YYREEE (reference sequence). The CDR3 extends over 18 amino acids. Trimming removed 3 bases at V and 5 bases at J, with 23 bases between. The CDR3 bases are TGTGCCAGCAGCTCCCCGAGGGATGGAGCCATACAAAATGAAAAACTGTTTTTT. Its translation: CASSSPRDGAIQNEKLFF.

The J gene is TRBJ1-4, the V gene TRBV2, with a weak D call TRBD1 (6 bases). The germline CDR1 and CDR2 sequences are SNHLY and FYNNEI. Trimming shortened V by 9 bases and J by 3 bases, and 8 bases separated the two germline ends. CDR3 size: 12 residues. The CDR3 DNA is TGTGCCAGTAGACAGGCTAATGAAAAACTGTTTTTT. Protein sequence: CASRQANEKLFF. Supplemented by reference TRBV2 and TRBJ1-4, the full variable domain reads EPEVTQTPSHQVTQMGQEVILRCVPISNHLYFYWYRQILGQKVEFLVSFYNNEISEKSEIFDDQFSVERPDGSNFTLKIRSTKLEDSAMYFCASRQANEKLFFGSGTQLSVL.

This clone qualifies as large. The rearrangement joins TRBV7-3 to TRBJ1-1; 7 positions agree with TRBD1. Germline CDR1 reads SGHTA; CDR2 reads FQGTGA. V dropped 5 bases and J dropped 5; count of bases not matched to a gene: 2. This CDR3 spans 12 amino acids. The CDR3 is CASSPGGTEAFF. In DNA, the CDR3 is TGTGCCAGCAGCCCAGGGGGGACTGAAGCTTTCTTT.

This chain links TRBV6-5 with TRBJ1-3; 7 bases agree with TRBD1. The CDR3 loop spans 15 amino acids. The V gene's germline CDR1 is MNHEY and CDR2 SVGAGI. The J segment lost 0 bases and the V segment lost 6 bases, leaving 5 bases of the junction unmatched. The CDR3 DNA follows: TGTGCCAGCAGACTCGGGACAGCCTCTGGAAACACCATATATTTT. It yields the protein CASRLGTASGNTIYF.

This CDR3 is CASSLMESGNTIYF. The DNA of the CDR3 is TGTGCCAGCAGCTTAATGGAGTCTGGAAACACCATATATTTT. V usage is TRBV7-9 and J usage is TRBJ1-3, with D unclear. The germline gives CDR1 SEHNR, CDR2 FQNEAQ (reference sequence). Trimming stripped 2 bases from V and 1 base from J, with 6 bases between. The CDR3 totals 14 residues.

This chain links TRBV12-3 or TRBV12-4 with TRBJ2-5; perhaps TRBD1 as D (6 bases). Trimming cost V 5 bases and J 5 bases, with 12 bases left between them. The CDR3 runs 13 residues. CDR3 coding DNA: TGTGCCAGCAGTCGACAGGTCTGGGAGACCCAGTACTTC. This translates into CASSRQVWETQYF.

A few counts support this clone. The J gene is TRBJ2-1, the V gene TRBV7-2, with 8 bases matching TRBD2. Germline V gene lookup returns CDR1 SGHTA and CDR2 FQGNSA. The CDR3 sequence is 17 residues long. V lost 1 base and J lost 3; bases outside the gene matches: 8. The CDR3 bases are TGTGCCAGCAGCTTAGGGACGGGGGGGCTTCTCTACAATGAGCAGTTCTTC. This codes for CASSLGTGGLLYNEQFF. The whole variable domain, remainder taken from reference TRBV7-2 and TRBJ2-1, is GAGVSQSPSNKVTEKGKDVELRCDPISGHTALYWYRQSLGQGLEFLIYFQGNSAPDKSGLPSDRFSAERTGGSVSTLTIQRTQQEDSAVYLCASSLGTGGLLYNEQFFGPGTRLTVL.

This chain joins TRBV19 and TRBJ1-1; D remains unclear. The V end was cut by 0 bases, the J end by 4 bases, with 12 bases between. The CDR3 loop spans 15 amino acids. Germline V gives CDR1 LNHDA, CDR2 SQIVND (reference sequence). The CDR3 sequence: CASSIDKGVGTEAFF. As DNA, the CDR3 is TGTGCCAGTAGTATAGACAAGGGCGTCGGCACTGAAGCTTTCTTT.

The rearrangement links TRBV12-3 or TRBV12-4 to TRBJ2-3; no firm D call. V gave up 6 bases and J gave up 9 bases, with 10 bases separating them. This CDR3 is built from 11 residues. Written as DNA, the CDR3 is TGTGCCAGCAGCGTTGAGGTCACGCAGTATTTT. Translating it yields CASSVEVTQYF.

The genes are TRBV6-1 and TRBJ1-4, with 8 bases aligning to TRBD1. The CDR3 sequence is 15 residues long. Germline V gene lookup returns CDR1 MNHNS and CDR2 SASEGT. Losses at the gene ends were 1 base for V and 7 bases for J; bases not matched to a gene: 5. The DNA of the CDR3 is TGTGCCAGCAGTGAAGGGACAGGGCGCTCTGAAAAACTGTTTTTT. This translates into CASSEGTGRSEKLFF.

The V call is TRBV5-4, the J call TRBJ2-5; D is perhaps TRBD1 (5 bases). The CDR3 loop spans 15 amino acids. Germline assignment: CDR1 SGHNT and CDR2 YYREEE (reference sequence). V shed 1 base and J shed 5 bases, with 15 bases lying between them. The CDR3 coding sequence is TGTGCCAGCAGCTTGTCTGGTGCAGGGTGGGAGACCCAGTACTTC. Protein sequence: CASSLSGAGWETQYF.

This rearrangement joins TRBV30 to TRBJ2-1, with D perhaps matching TRBD2 (7 bases). The germline CDR1 and CDR2 sequences are GTSNPN and SVGIG (reference sequence). This CDR3 has 14 residues. Trimming cost V 5 bases and J 7 bases, with 18 bases left between them. Here the CDR3 reads CAWLPGGRGNEQFF. The CDR3 bases are TGTGCCTGGCTGCCGGGGGGCAGGGGAAATGAGCAGTTCTTC.

CDR3 in amino acids: CASSYFNQPQHF. DNA of the CDR3: TGTGCCAGCAGTTACTTCAATCAGCCCCAGCATTTT. This chain joins TRBV6-2 or TRBV6-3 and TRBJ1-5; D ambiguous. The CDR3 consists of 12 residues. The germline V gene has CDR1 MNHEY and CDR2 SVGEGT. The V end was cut by 1 base, the J end by 3 bases, with 1 base between.

The chain has TRBV29-1 and TRBJ2-1; 7 bases are shared with TRBD2. CDR3 length: 17 residues. CDR1 and CDR2 (germline): SQVTM, ANQGSEA. J was trimmed by 0 bases and V by 7 bases; bases with no gene match: 15. In DNA, the CDR3 is TGCAGCGGCCTGGGGGGAGGGGCCAGGAGCTCCTACAATGAGCAGTTCTTC. Its translation is CSGLGGGARSSYNEQFF.

The rearrangement uses TRBV2 and TRBJ2-5; 9 positions agree with TRBD2. The V gene end was trimmed by 6 bases and the J gene end by 5 bases; junction bases not matched to a gene: 10. Germline CDR1 reads SNHLY; CDR2 reads FYNNEI. The CDR3 length is 15 residues. DNA of the CDR3: TGTGCCAGCAGAATGGCGGGGGGGCTCTCCGAGACCCAGTACTTC. It translates to CASRMAGGLSETQYF.

The chain couples TRBV7-2 to TRBJ2-7; 7 nucleotides line up with TRBD1. J lost 6 bases, V lost 7 bases, and 6 bases had no gene match. This CDR3 region has 12 residues. Per the germline V gene, CDR1 is SGHTA and CDR2 is FQGNSA. The CDR3 is CASTDRAREQYF. CDR3 coding DNA: TGTGCCAGCACCGACAGGGCCCGCGAGCAGTACTTC.

The V gene is TRBV19, the J gene TRBJ2-3; maybe TRBD2 (5 bases). The CDR3 length is 14 residues. V was cut by 5 bases and J by 0 bases, with 9 bases left in between. CDR1 and CDR2 (germline): LNHDA, SQIVND (reference sequence). CDR3 protein: CASSARTSTDTQYF. The CDR3 DNA follows: TGTGCCAGTAGTGCGCGGACTAGCACAGATACGCAGTATTTT. Combining the CDR3 with reference TRBV19 and TRBJ2-3 gives the whole variable domain DGGITQSPKYLFRKEGQNVTLSCEQNLNHDAMYWYRQDPGQGLRLIYYSQIVNDFQKGDIAEGYSVSREKKESFPLTVTSAQKNPTAFYLCASSARTSTDTQYFGPGTRLTVL.

The rearrangement links TRBV29-1 to TRBJ1-1; D call uncertain. Germline values: CDR1 SQVTM, CDR2 ANQGSEA. Trimming removed 4 bases at V and 3 bases at J, with 12 bases between. The CDR3 length is 13 residues. The CDR3: CSVAFRTDTEAFF. Written as DNA, the CDR3 is TGCAGCGTTGCTTTCAGGACGGACACTGAAGCTTTCTTT.

DNA of the CDR3: TGTGCCAGCAGCCCAGGGGCAAGCTCTGGAAACACCATATATTTT. Its protein is CASSPGASSGNTIYF. The chain combines TRBV3-1 (or the pseudogene TRBV3-2) with TRBJ1-3, with D maybe TRBD1 (6 bases). CDR1 and CDR2 (germline): LGHDT, YNNKEL (reference sequence). The V and J ends lost 4 bases and 0 bases respectively, with 10 bases between them. This CDR3 has 15 residues.

The chain recombines TRBV7-8 with TRBJ1-1; D unclear. The V gene lost 2 bases and the J gene lost 5 bases, with 3 bases spanning the gap. The CDR3 contains 11 residues. The V gene's germline CDR1 is SGHVS and CDR2 FQNEAQ. The CDR3 DNA reads TGTGCCAGCAGCTTATGGACTGAAGCTTTCTTT. This encodes CASSLWTEAFF.

This clone was seen a few times. The chain employs TRBV19 and TRBJ1-4; D may be TRBD1 (5 bases). V dropped 3 bases and J dropped 3 bases, with 11 bases sitting between them. The germline gives CDR1 LNHDA, CDR2 SQIVND (reference sequence). The CDR3 sequence is 15 residues long. For the CDR3, the DNA is TGTGCCAGTAGTATCATAACGGGGGCTAATGAAAAACTGTTTTTT. It is translated as CASSIITGANEKLFF.

This rearrangement joins TRBV30 to TRBJ1-2; TRBD1 aligns across 8 bases. The CDR3 contains 15 residues. Germline CDR1 reads GTSNPN; CDR2 reads SVGIG (reference sequence). The trim removed 2 bases at V and 8 bases at J, leaving 13 bases unmatched. The CDR3 loop reads CAWSNERTGNEGYTF. CDR3 DNA sequence: TGTGCCTGGAGTAACGAACGGACAGGGAATGAAGGCTACACCTTC.